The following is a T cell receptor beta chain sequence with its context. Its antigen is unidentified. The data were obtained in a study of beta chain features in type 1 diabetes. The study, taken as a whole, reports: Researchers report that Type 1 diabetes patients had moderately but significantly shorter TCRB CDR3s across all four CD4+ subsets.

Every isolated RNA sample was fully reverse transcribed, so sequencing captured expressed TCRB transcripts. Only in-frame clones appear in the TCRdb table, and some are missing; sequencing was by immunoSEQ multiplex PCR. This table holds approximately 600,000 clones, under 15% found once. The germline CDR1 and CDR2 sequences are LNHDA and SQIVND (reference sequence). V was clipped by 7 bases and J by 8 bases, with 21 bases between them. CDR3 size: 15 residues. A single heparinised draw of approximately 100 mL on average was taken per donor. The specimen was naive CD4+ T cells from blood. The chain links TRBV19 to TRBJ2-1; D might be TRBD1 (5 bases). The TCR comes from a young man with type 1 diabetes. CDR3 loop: CASTPSGPPSDEQFF. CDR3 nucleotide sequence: TGTGCCAGTACCCCCTCAGGGCCTCCAAGCGATGAGCAGTTCTTC.